This T cell receptor beta chain is drawn from a study of blood T cells in healthy people across ages. Combining a sample-barcoded 5' primer with a J-beta primer mix, a second PCR ran for roughly 7 to 12 cycles. TCRdb redid the calling of the 5' RACE reads with MiXCR, one entry per CDR3 protein. The profile shows 700,000 to 950,000 distinct CDR3 sequences, around 46% of them singletons. The sample taken for sequencing was blood. The TCR originated in a woman aged 55-69 years in good health.

The CDR3 region is CASSLEGRAAYYGYTF. The CDR3 nucleotides read TGTGCCAGCAGCTTAGAAGGGCGGGCAGCCTACTATGGCTACACCTTC. This sequence joins TRBV7-9 and TRBJ1-2; D remains ambiguous. CDR1 and CDR2 (germline): SEHNR, FQNEAQ (reference sequence). Trimming pared 1 base from V and 3 bases from J, leaving 15 bases between. There are 16 residues in the CDR3.